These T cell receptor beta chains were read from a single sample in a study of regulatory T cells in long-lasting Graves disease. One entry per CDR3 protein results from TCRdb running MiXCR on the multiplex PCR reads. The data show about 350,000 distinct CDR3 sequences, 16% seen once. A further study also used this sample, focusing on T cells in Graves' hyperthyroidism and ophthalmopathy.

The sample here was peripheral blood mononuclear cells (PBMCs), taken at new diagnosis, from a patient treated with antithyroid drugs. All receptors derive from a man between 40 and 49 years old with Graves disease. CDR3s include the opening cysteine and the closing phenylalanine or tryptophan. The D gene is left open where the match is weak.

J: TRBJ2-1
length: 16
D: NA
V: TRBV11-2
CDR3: CASSTVRQSSYNEQFF

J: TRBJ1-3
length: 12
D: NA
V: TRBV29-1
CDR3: CSVAGAGNTIYF

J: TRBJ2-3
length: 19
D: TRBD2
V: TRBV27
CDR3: CASSLRSYSGGAVTDTQYF

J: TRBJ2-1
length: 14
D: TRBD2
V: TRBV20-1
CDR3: CSGTSRITYNEQFF

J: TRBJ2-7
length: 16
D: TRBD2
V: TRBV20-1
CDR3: CSARDLLAGETYEQYF

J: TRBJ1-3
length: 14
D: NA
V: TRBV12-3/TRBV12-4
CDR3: CASSFWLSGNTIYF

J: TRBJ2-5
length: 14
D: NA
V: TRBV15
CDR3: CATSRGAIGETQYF

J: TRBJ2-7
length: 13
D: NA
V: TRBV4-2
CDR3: CASSPALGYEQYF

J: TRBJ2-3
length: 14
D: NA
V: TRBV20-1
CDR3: CSARAGGNTDTQYF

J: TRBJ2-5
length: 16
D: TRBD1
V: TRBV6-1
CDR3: CASRGSTGGFQETQYF

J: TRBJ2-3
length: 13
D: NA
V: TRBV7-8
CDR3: CASSLISRDTQYF

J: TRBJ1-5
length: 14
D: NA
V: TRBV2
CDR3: CASSVGTLDQPQHF

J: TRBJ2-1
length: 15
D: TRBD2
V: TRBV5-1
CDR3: CASSLAQVAGNEQFF

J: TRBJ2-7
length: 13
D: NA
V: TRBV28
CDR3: CASQEQGRYEQYF

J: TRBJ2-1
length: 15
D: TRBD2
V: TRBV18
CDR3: CASSPSGGTSNEQFF

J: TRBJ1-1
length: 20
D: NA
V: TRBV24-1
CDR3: CATSDPLVPTVDRQNTEAFF

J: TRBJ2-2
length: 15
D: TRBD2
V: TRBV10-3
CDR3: CAIRGLAGSTGELFF

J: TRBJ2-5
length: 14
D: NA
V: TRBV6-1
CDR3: CASSTAGRPETQYF

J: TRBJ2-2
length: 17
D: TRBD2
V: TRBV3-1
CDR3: CASSLRGLAGTPGELFF

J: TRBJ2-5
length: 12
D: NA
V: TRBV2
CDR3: CASKAVQETQYF

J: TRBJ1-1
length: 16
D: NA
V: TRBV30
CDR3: CAWSPGNLHMNTEAFF